These T cell receptor beta chains were read from a single sample in a study of cytomegalovirus exposure and HLA in healthy donors. The repertoire was sequenced with immunoSEQ multiplex PCR; TCRdb's copy has only in-frame clones and lacks some. This table has 95,000 or so clones, roughly 71% appearing once. The source material was PBMCs. These TCRs come from a woman in her thirties or forties in good health and CMV-seronegative. The CDR3 runs from the conserved cysteine through the conserved F or W. D genes are given only for firm matches. Clone size is stated in some rows and not others, as once, few, many or a class when expanded.

abundance	v_gene	d_gene	len	j_gene	CDR3aa	CDR3nt
-	TRBV6-6	-	12	TRBJ2-4	CASSLRGAIQYF	TGTGCCAGCAGTCTCAGGGGGGCCATTCAGTACTTC
few	TRBV19	TRBD1	16	TRBJ1-1	CASSIPHGTGNTEAFF	TGTGCCAGTAGTATTCCCCATGGGACAGGGAACACTGAAGCTTTCTTT
-	TRBV6-5	-	14	TRBJ2-3	CASSRGQNTDTQYF	TGTGCCAGCAGTCGTGGACAAAACACAGATACGCAGTATTTT
few	TRBV5-1	TRBD1	14	TRBJ2-7	CASSQNRGYYEQYF	TGCGCCAGCAGCCAAAACAGGGGTTACTACGAGCAGTACTTC
-	TRBV2	-	14	TRBJ2-7	CASRISGTLYEQYF	TGTGCCAGCAGGATTTCCGGGACTCTTTACGAGCAGTACTTC
-	TRBV13	-	15	TRBJ1-2	CASSLAPTVDYGYTF	TGTGCCAGCAGCTTAGCGCCGACAGTGGACTATGGCTACACCTTC
few	TRBV9	-	13	TRBJ1-1	CASSVLGRGEAFF	TGTGCCAGCAGCGTCCTAGGGAGGGGTGAAGCTTTCTTT
-	TRBV2	TRBD1	17	TRBJ1-4	CASIRGFGGQGAEKLFF	TGTGCCAGCATTCGGGGCTTCGGGGGACAGGGGGCAGAAAAACTGTTTTTT
once	TRBV2	TRBD1	14	TRBJ1-4	CASSVVQGAKKLFF	TGTGCCAGCAGTGTTGTGCAGGGGGCTAAAAAACTGTTTTTT
few	TRBV9	-	14	TRBJ2-2	CASSVTSNTGELFF	TGTGCCAGCAGCGTAACAAGTAACACCGGGGAGCTGTTTTTT
-	TRBV6-5	TRBD1	14	TRBJ1-2	CASSYSRGQGGYTF	TGTGCCAGCAGTTACTCGAGGGGGCAAGGCGGCTACACCTTC
-	TRBV7-2	-	12	TRBJ2-7	CASSPNRAGQYF	TGTGCCAGCAGCCCCAACAGGGCTGGGCAGTACTTC
once	TRBV7-8	TRBD1	14	TRBJ1-1	CASSRAGGELDAFF	TGTGCCAGCAGCAGGGCAGGGGGCGAATTGGATGCTTTCTTT
-	TRBV9	-	16	TRBJ1-1	CASSVESRPGNTEAFF	TGTGCCAGCAGCGTAGAGTCCCGCCCGGGGAACACTGAAGCTTTCTTT
-	TRBV6-6	-	15	TRBJ2-2	CASSRGIEGTGELFF	TGTGCCAGCAGTCGCGGGATTGAGGGGACCGGGGAGCTGTTTTTT
-	TRBV6-5	TRBD1	13	TRBJ1-2	CASSGDRPYGYTF	TGTGCCAGCAGTGGGGACAGACCCTATGGCTACACCTTC
-	TRBV7-6	-	16	TRBJ2-1	CASSLESGLIATEQFF	TGTGCCAGCAGCTTAGAAAGCGGCCTGATCGCGACTGAGCAGTTCTTC
-	TRBV5-1	TRBD1	16	TRBJ1-1	CASSSQQGEMNTEAFF	TGCGCCAGCAGCTCCCAACAGGGGGAAATGAACACTGAAGCTTTCTTT
-	TRBV4-3	TRBD1	16	TRBJ2-1	CASSQASGGLSDEQFF	TGCGCCAGCAGCCAAGCGTCAGGGGGTTTATCCGATGAGCAGTTCTTC
few	TRBV2	TRBD2	16	TRBJ2-5	CASSEGFGGAWETQYF	TGTGCCAGCAGTGAGGGCTTCGGGGGGGCCTGGGAGACCCAGTACTTC
-	TRBV19	-	16	TRBJ2-7	CASSPSWGELTYEQYF	TGTGCCAGTAGTCCATCCTGGGGGGAATTAACCTACGAGCAGTACTTC
-	TRBV7-8	-	15	TRBJ1-2	CASSSSPGNNYGYTF	TGTGCCAGCAGCTCCTCCCCAGGGAATAACTATGGCTACACCTTC
-	TRBV18	-	13	TRBJ1-1	CASSIRGIAEAFF	TGTGCCAGCTCCATTAGGGGCATTGCTGAAGCTTTCTTT
-	TRBV2	TRBD2	15	TRBJ2-1	CASSAGGGANNEQFF	TGTGCCAGCAGTGCGGGCGGGGGGGCGAACAATGAGCAGTTCTTC
-	TRBV20-1	-	11	TRBJ2-4	CSASPKNIQYF	TGCAGTGCTAGCCCGAAAAACATTCAGTACTTC
-	TRBV15	TRBD2	16	TRBJ2-2	CATTSAGGMLTGELFF	TGTGCCACCACTTCAGCGGGGGGGATGTTAACCGGGGAGCTGTTTTTT
few	TRBV29-1	-	14	TRBJ1-2	CSVAVRGPFYGYTF	TGCAGCGTTGCGGTCAGGGGACCTTTCTATGGCTACACCTTC
-	TRBV28	TRBD1	12	TRBJ1-2	CATTQGVAGYTF	TGTGCCACTACCCAGGGGGTAGCTGGCTACACCTTC
few	TRBV4-3	TRBD1	16	TRBJ2-3	CASSQVGRGHKDTQYF	TGCGCCAGCAGCCAAGTCGGCAGGGGGCACAAAGATACGCAGTATTTT
-	TRBV18	-	14	TRBJ1-2	CASSPPAGFYGYTF	TGTGCCAGCTCACCACCGGCGGGATTCTATGGCTACACCTTC
-	TRBV7-2	TRBD1	19	TRBJ2-3	CASSLERGERTGSTDTQYF	TGTGCCAGCAGCTTAGAACGGGGAGAAAGGACAGGCTCCACAGATACGCAGTATTTT
-	TRBV19	TRBD2	13	TRBJ2-1	CASGRGGQDEQFF	TGTGCCAGTGGGCGGGGGGGCCAAGATGAGCAGTTCTTC
-	TRBV5-1	-	17	TRBJ2-3	CASSLGQGPQGGDTQYF	TGCGCCAGCAGCTTGGGGCAGGGACCTCAGGGGGGAGATACGCAGTATTTT
-	TRBV11-2	TRBD2	18	TRBJ2-5	CASSPRMGTSGGQETQYF	TGTGCCAGCAGCCCCCGAATGGGGACTAGCGGGGGCCAAGAGACCCAGTACTTC
-	TRBV18	-	13	TRBJ1-1	CASSPPVNTEAFF	TGTGCCAGCTCACCACCCGTGAACACTGAAGCTTTCTTT
-	TRBV9	TRBD1	16	TRBJ1-3	CASSVAGGISGNTIYF	TGTGCCAGCAGCGTAGCAGGGGGAATCTCTGGAAACACCATATATTTT
once	TRBV5-1	TRBD1	17	TRBJ1-5	CASSPAPLDRVNQPQHF	TGCGCCAGCAGCCCCGCCCCCCTTGACAGGGTAAATCAGCCCCAGCATTTT
-	TRBV18	TRBD1	15	TRBJ1-4	CASSPQGGPNEKLFF	TGTGCCAGCTCACCGCAAGGGGGCCCCAATGAAAAACTGTTTTTT
once	TRBV20-1	-	11	TRBJ1-1	CSASPVKLAFF	TGCAGTGCTAGCCCAGTGAAATTGGCTTTCTTT
-	TRBV5-1	TRBD2	16	TRBJ2-2	CASSGRAGGPDGELFF	TGCGCCAGCAGTGGTAGAGCGGGGGGGCCCGACGGGGAGCTGTTTTTT
-	TRBV13	-	13	TRBJ1-1	CASSQTPLTEAFF	TGTGCCAGCAGCCAAACCCCACTTACTGAAGCTTTCTTT
-	TRBV7-2	TRBD1	15	TRBJ1-1	CASSKIGTANTEAFF	TGTGCCAGCAGCAAAATCGGGACAGCGAACACTGAAGCTTTCTTT
-	TRBV15	-	14	TRBJ1-4	CATSRDHIDRKLFF	TGTGCCACCAGCAGAGATCACATTGATCGAAAACTGTTTTTT
-	TRBV25-1	TRBD1	13	TRBJ2-5	CASTRGHGETQYF	TGTGCCAGCACGAGGGGGCATGGAGAGACCCAGTACTTC
once	TRBV5-1	TRBD2	14	TRBJ2-5	CASKPGLVQETQYF	TGCGCCAGCAAACCGGGACTAGTCCAAGAGACCCAGTACTTC
-	TRBV10-3	TRBD1	11	TRBJ2-1	CAISGQGEQFF	TGTGCCATCAGTGGACAGGGTGAGCAGTTCTTC
-	TRBV6-4	-	13	TRBJ2-1	CASSDGGLGEQFF	TGTGCCAGCAGTGACGGGGGCCTGGGGGAGCAGTTCTTC
few	TRBV4-1	TRBD1	13	TRBJ2-7	CASSQQQGYEQYF	TGCGCCAGCAGCCAACAACAGGGGTACGAGCAGTACTTC
-	TRBV6-5	TRBD2	15	TRBJ2-7	CASSLGRGDSYEQYF	TGTGCCAGCAGTTTGGGTCGGGGGGACTCCTACGAGCAGTACTTC
-	TRBV27	-	14	TRBJ1-5	CASSLQDTNQPQHF	TGTGCCAGCAGTTTACAGGACACTAATCAGCCCCAGCATTTT
-	TRBV12-2	-	14	TRBJ2-5	CASRAPDGGETQYF	TGTGCAAGTCGCGCACCCGACGGGGGGGAGACCCAGTACTTC
-	TRBV4-1	-	17	TRBJ2-5	CASSQDRHDRLQETQYF	TGCGCCAGCAGCCAAGACCGACATGACAGGCTCCAAGAGACCCAGTACTTC
-	TRBV27	-	14	TRBJ1-1	CASSYSDSNTEAFF	TGTGCCAGCAGTTACTCGGACAGCAACACTGAAGCTTTCTTT
-	TRBV27	TRBD2	16	TRBJ2-7	CASSSDSSGSSYEQYF	TGTGCCAGCAGTTCGGATTCTAGCGGTAGCTCCTACGAGCAGTACTTC
-	TRBV5-1	-	16	TRBJ1-1	CASSLQFGRSNTEAFF	TGCGCCAGCAGCTTGCAATTTGGGAGGTCGAACACTGAAGCTTTCTTT
-	TRBV7-9	TRBD1	17	TRBJ1-2	CASSKTTRDSYNYGYTF	TGTGCCAGCAGTAAGACAACCCGGGACAGCTATAACTATGGCTACACCTTC
-	TRBV5-1	-	11	TRBJ1-1	CASSGGTEAFF	TGCGCCAGCAGCGGGGGGACTGAAGCTTTCTTT